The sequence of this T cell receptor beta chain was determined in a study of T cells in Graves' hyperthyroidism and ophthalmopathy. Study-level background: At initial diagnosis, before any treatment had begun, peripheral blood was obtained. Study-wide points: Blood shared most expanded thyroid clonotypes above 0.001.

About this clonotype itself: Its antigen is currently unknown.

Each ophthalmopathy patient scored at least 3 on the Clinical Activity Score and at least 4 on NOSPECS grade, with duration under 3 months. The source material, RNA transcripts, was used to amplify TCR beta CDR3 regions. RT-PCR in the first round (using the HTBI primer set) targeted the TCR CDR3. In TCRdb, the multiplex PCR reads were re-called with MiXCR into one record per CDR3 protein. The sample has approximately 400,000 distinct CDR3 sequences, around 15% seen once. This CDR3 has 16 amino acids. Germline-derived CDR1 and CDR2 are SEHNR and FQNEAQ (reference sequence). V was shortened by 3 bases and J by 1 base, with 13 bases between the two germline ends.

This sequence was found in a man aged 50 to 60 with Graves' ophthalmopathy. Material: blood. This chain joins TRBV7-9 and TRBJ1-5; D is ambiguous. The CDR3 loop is CASSFSGSLSNQPQHF. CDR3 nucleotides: TGTGCCAGCAGCTTTAGCGGTTCCCTGAGCAATCAGCCCCAGCATTTT.